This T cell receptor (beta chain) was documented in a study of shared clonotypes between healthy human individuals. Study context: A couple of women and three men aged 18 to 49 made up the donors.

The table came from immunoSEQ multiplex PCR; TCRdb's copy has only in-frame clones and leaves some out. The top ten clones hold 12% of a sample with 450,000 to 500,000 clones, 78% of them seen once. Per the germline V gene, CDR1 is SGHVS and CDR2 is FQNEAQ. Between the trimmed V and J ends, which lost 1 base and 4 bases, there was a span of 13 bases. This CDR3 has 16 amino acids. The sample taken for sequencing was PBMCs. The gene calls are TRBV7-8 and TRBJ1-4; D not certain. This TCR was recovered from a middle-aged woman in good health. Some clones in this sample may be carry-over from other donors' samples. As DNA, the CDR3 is TGTGCCAGCAGCTTAGGCGATCGGGCGTTTAATGAAAAACTGTTTTTT. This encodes CASSLGDRAFNEKLFF.